These 27 T cell receptor beta chains originate from one sample sequenced in a study of T cell repertoires in cytomegalovirus infection. TCRdb re-analysed the reads in MiXCR, keeping a single row per CDR3 protein. Among around 260,000 distinct CDR3 sequences listed, around 25% were seen once. Input material: PBMCs. The source of these receptors is a human donor in good health (CMV status not recorded). Some clones in this sample may be carry-over from other donors' samples.

This clonotype was observed many times. This chain links TRBV7-9 with TRBJ2-1, with D possibly called TRBD1 or TRBD2 (5 bases each). Germline V gene lookup returns CDR1 SEHNR and CDR2 FQNEAQ (reference sequence). The CDR3 contains 18 residues. The V gene lost 7 bases and the J gene lost 10 bases, with 32 bases spanning the gap. CDR3 DNA: TGTGCCAGCACCACTGGGGCAGGGACCTCGCTAACCCTCAGGGAGCAGTTCTTC. Encoded protein: CASTTGAGTSLTLREQFF.

The chain links TRBV19 to TRBJ2-6; no firm D call. The length of the CDR3 is 15 residues. Looked up from germline, CDR1 is LNHDA and CDR2 is SQIVND (reference sequence). V dropped 3 bases and J dropped 1 base, with 7 bases sitting between them. CDR3 sequence (DNA): TGTGCCAGTAGTATGATTGTATCTGGGGCCAACGTCCTGACTTTC. Translating it yields CASSMIVSGANVLTF. The complete variable domain, with remaining parts taken from reference TRBV19 and TRBJ2-6, reads DGGITQSPKYLFRKEGQNVTLSCEQNLNHDAMYWYRQDPGQGLRLIYYSQIVNDFQKGDIAEGYSVSREKKESFPLTVTSAQKNPTAFYLCASSMIVSGANVLTFGAGSRLTVL.

The chain employs TRBV2 and TRBJ2-4; 8 nucleotides line up with TRBD2. Looked up from germline, CDR1 is SNHLY and CDR2 is FYNNEI. Trimming at V came to 1 base and at J to 7 bases, leaving 6 bases not matched to a gene. The CDR3 has 15 amino acids. CDR3 loop: CASSEGAGGRNIQYF. In DNA, the CDR3 is TGTGCCAGCAGTGAAGGCGCCGGCGGGAGGAACATTCAGTACTTC.

The gene calls are TRBV28 and TRBJ2-7; 9 bases are a match to TRBD1. Germline CDR1 reads MDHEN; CDR2 reads SYDVKM. After removal of 0 bases from V and 8 bases from J, the junction contained 2 bases not matched to a gene. The CDR3 totals 13 residues. The CDR3 DNA reads TGTGCCAGCAGTTTATGGGACAGGGGAAAGCAGTACTTC. Translating gives CASSLWDRGKQYF.

This clonotype was counted a few times. V is TRBV7-3 and J is TRBJ2-7; the D call may be TRBD1 or TRBD2 (7 bases each). The V end lost 5 bases, the J end lost 6 bases, and 17 bases lay between the germline ends. The CDR3 totals 14 residues. Germline V lookup: CDR1 SGHTA, CDR2 FQGTGA. The CDR3 reads CASSPGGAMGEQYF. For the CDR3, the DNA is TGTGCCAGCAGCCCAGGGGGGGCCATGGGCGAGCAGTACTTC. The full variable domain, completed using reference TRBV7-3 and TRBJ2-7, is GAGVSQTPSNKVTEKGKYVELRCDPISGHTALYWYRQSLGQGPEFLIYFQGTGAADDSGLPNDRFFAVRPEGSVSTLKIQRTERGDSAVYLCASSPGGAMGEQYFGPGTRLTVT.

The rearrangement joins TRBV28 to TRBJ2-3, with no clear D. From germline, CDR1 is MDHEN and CDR2 SYDVKM. This CDR3 has 13 amino acids. With 5 bases removed from V and 1 base from J, the gap between germline ends came to 7 bases. Here the CDR3 reads CASSPSGTDTQYF. CDR3 DNA: TGTGCCAGCAGTCCATCCGGCACAGATACGCAGTATTTT.

V is TRBV2 and J is TRBJ2-4, with 8 bases lining up with TRBD1. Germline CDR1 SNHLY, CDR2 FYNNEI. The CDR3 extends over 15 amino acids. Trimming removed 3 bases from V and 9 bases from J; junction bases left unmatched: 10. CDR3 nucleotides: TGTGCCAGCAGTGACGGAAGGACAGGGTCGGTCATTCAGTACTTC. Protein sequence: CASSDGRTGSVIQYF.

The chain links TRBV5-4 to TRBJ1-2; maybe TRBD1 (5 bases). CDR1 is SGHNT, CDR2 YYREEE, per germline (reference sequence). Between the trimmed V and J ends, which lost 5 bases and 2 bases, there was a span of 16 bases. The CDR3 has 15 residues. DNA of the CDR3: TGTGCCAGCAGGGGACTAGGAAGGGGAAACTATGGCTACACCTTC. As protein: CASRGLGRGNYGYTF. Full variable domain (rest looked up from reference TRBV5-4 and TRBJ1-2): ETGVTQSPTHLIKTRGQQVTLRCSSQSGHNTVSWYQQALGQGPQFIFQYYREEENGRGNFPPRFSGLQFPNYSSELNVNALELDDSALYLCASRGLGRGNYGYTFGSGTRLTVV.

This clonotype came up a few times. This chain links TRBV30 with TRBJ2-7; TRBD1 agrees at 8 bases. Germline CDR1 is GTSNPN and CDR2 is SVGIG (reference sequence). The V segment lost 8 bases and the J segment 0 bases; nucleotides outside the gene matches: 3. CDR3 length equals 12 residues. CDR3 DNA: TGTGCCGGGGACAGGAGCTCCTACGAGCAGTACTTC. Its translation: CAGDRSSYEQYF. Using reference TRBV30 and TRBJ2-7 for the parts outside the CDR3, the full variable domain is SQTIHQWPATLVQPVGSPLSLECTVEGTSNPNLYWYRQAAGRGLQLLFYSVGIGQISSEVPQNLSASRPQDRQFILSSKKLLLSDSGFYLCAGDRSSYEQYFGPGTRLTVT.

This chain links TRBV12-3 or TRBV12-4 with TRBJ2-3; D is tentatively TRBD1 or TRBD2 (5 bases each). The CDR3 length is 15 residues. Deletions cut 7 bases from V and 2 bases from J, with 16 bases between. CDR3 amino acids: CASTPGAWDTDTQYF. The CDR3 nucleotides read TGTGCCAGCACCCCCGGGGCCTGGGACACAGATACGCAGTATTTT.

This clonotype showed up many times. The gene calls are TRBV7-9 and TRBJ2-1, with 7 bases fitting TRBD1. Germline V gives CDR1 SEHNR, CDR2 FQNEAQ (reference sequence). The CDR3 extends over 20 amino acids. The ends lost 4 bases at V and 4 bases at J; junction bases unmatched: 22. The CDR3 is CASSSWFGATRQGDYNEQFF. DNA of the CDR3: TGTGCCAGCAGCTCGTGGTTCGGGGCTACCAGACAGGGCGATTACAATGAGCAGTTCTTC.

This clonotype was found a few times. V gene TRBV12-3 or TRBV12-4 combines with J gene TRBJ2-7, with 8 bases matching TRBD2. V lost 4 bases to trimming and J lost 5 bases; unmatched junction nucleotides: 7. The length of the CDR3 is 14 residues. CDR3 sequence: CASSYLAGRDEQYF. CDR3 in DNA: TGTGCCAGCAGTTATCTAGCGGGCAGGGACGAGCAGTACTTC.

This clonotype was counted many times. The gene calls are TRBV7-2 and TRBJ1-1, with D tentatively TRBD1 (5 bases). Germline V CDR1 and CDR2: SGHTA, FQGNSA. This CDR3 has 18 residues. Trimming removed 0 bases at V and 2 bases at J, with 19 bases between. The CDR3 sequence: CASSLALVRSGFNTEAFF. CDR3 nucleotide sequence: TGTGCCAGCAGCTTAGCGCTGGTGAGGTCAGGGTTTAACACTGAAGCTTTCTTT.

This clonotype has only one observation. The chain is built from TRBV9 and TRBJ2-7; perhaps TRBD2 as D (6 bases). Germline lookup yields CDR1 SGDLS and CDR2 YYNGEE. Trimming took 0 bases from V and 3 from J, leaving 16 bases between them. The CDR3 is 16 amino acids. In nucleotides, the CDR3 is TGTGCCAGCAGCGTAGCTACGGGACTCAAATTCTACGAGCAGTACTTC. This sequence encodes CASSVATGLKFYEQYF.

The table lists this clonotype with a few counts. The chain has TRBV12-3 or TRBV12-4 and TRBJ2-2, with 7 positions matching TRBD2. V lost 5 bases, J lost 0 bases, and 3 bases stayed unmatched. This CDR3 is built from 15 residues. The CDR3 spells CASSRAGTNTGELFF. Here the CDR3 DNA reads TGTGCCAGCAGTCGAGCGGGAACGAACACCGGGGAGCTGTTTTTT.

In this sample, this clonotype turned up many times. The chain combines TRBV28 with TRBJ2-3; 11 bases align to TRBD2. V was pared by 7 bases and J by 4 bases, with 7 bases of the junction left unmatched. From germline, CDR1 is MDHEN and CDR2 SYDVKM. This CDR3 contains 15 residues. The CDR3 sequence: CASNSGGAGADTQYF. For the CDR3, the DNA is TGTGCCAGCAATAGCGGGGGGGCCGGGGCAGATACGCAGTATTTT.

There are many counts of this clonotype. This chain uses TRBV19 with TRBJ1-5, with D possibly TRBD1 on 6 matching bases. V lost 8 bases and J lost 5, with 22 bases in between. The CDR3 has 16 residues. CDR1 and CDR2 from the germline V gene are LNHDA and SQIVND (reference sequence). CDR3 in DNA: TGTGCCAGTCGTAAACTTTACCGGGACACAGATCAGCCCCAGCATTTT. Translation: CASRKLYRDTDQPQHF.

Many counts were recorded for this clonotype. This chain joins TRBV7-2 and TRBJ1-2, with a possible D match to TRBD1 (6 bases). The CDR3 has 14 residues. Trimming removed 1 base at V and 6 bases at J, with 12 bases between. CDR1 and CDR2 (germline): SGHTA, FQGNSA. The CDR3 loop reads CASSLVGQGHGYTF. The CDR3 region has the DNA TGTGCCAGCAGCTTAGTAGGGCAGGGGCATGGCTACACCTTC.

This clonotype has at least ten counts. The chain employs TRBV7-2 and TRBJ2-7; 8 bases map to TRBD1. Germline CDR1 reads SGHTA; CDR2 reads FQGNSA. V lost 2 bases to trimming and J lost 5 bases; unmatched junction nucleotides: 5. CDR3 length: 14 residues. This chain's CDR3 is CASSLPGQVHEQYF. The DNA for the CDR3 is TGTGCCAGCAGCTTACCGGGACAGGTCCACGAGCAGTACTTC.

Ten or more counts support this clonotype. The chain recombines TRBV7-6 with TRBJ2-7; D unclear. CDR1 is SGHVS, CDR2 FNYEAQ, per germline. Between the trimmed V and J ends, which lost 6 bases and 1 base, there was a span of 13 bases. This CDR3 has 14 amino acids. CDR3 sequence reads: CASSDIRSSYEQYF. CDR3 coding DNA: TGTGCCAGCAGTGATATCCGTTCGTCCTACGAGCAGTACTTC.

CDR3 sequence: CASNSGPFGGELFF. In DNA form, the CDR3 reads TGCGCCAGCAATTCGGGGCCCTTTGGCGGGGAGCTGTTTTTT. V gene TRBV23-1 combines with J gene TRBJ2-2; D may match TRBD1 or TRBD2 (5 bases each). TRBV23-1 belongs to the ORF category, with a function that is uncertain. The CDR3 extends over 14 amino acids. The V end lost 7 bases, the J end lost 7 bases, and 16 bases lay between the germline ends.

This clonotype came up a few times. This chain connects TRBV12-3 or TRBV12-4 to TRBJ2-1; the D gene could be TRBD1 or TRBD2 (5 bases each). This CDR3 contains 15 residues. Deletions cut 5 bases from V and 5 bases from J, with 16 bases between. As DNA, the CDR3 is TGTGCCAGCAGTCCTAATCGGGACGGGAACAATGAGCAGTTCTTC. Its protein is CASSPNRDGNNEQFF.

The genes are TRBV4-3 and TRBJ1-1; TRBD1 matches 11 bases. CDR1 is LGHNA, CDR2 YSLEER, per germline. Trimming cost V 1 base and J 6 bases; bases outside gene matches: 1. The CDR3 is made up of 14 amino acids. The CDR3 DNA follows: TGCGCCAGCAGCCAAGGGGACAGGGGGTCTGAAGCTTTCTTT. Protein product: CASSQGDRGSEAFF.

The CDR3 nucleotides read TGTGCCAGCAGCCCCATTTATCTCAATGAGCAGTTCTTC. Protein product: CASSPIYLNEQFF. The V call is TRBV7-4, the J call TRBJ2-1, with D uncertain. CDR1 is SGHVT, CDR2 SQSDAQ, per germline. Trimming removed 5 bases from V and 6 bases from J, with 11 bases in between. CDR3 length: 13 amino acids.

This clonotype was seen at least ten times. The V gene is TRBV7-9, the J gene TRBJ2-4; a weak D match, TRBD1 (6 bases). Trimming took 7 bases from V and 1 from J, leaving 29 bases between them. Germline loops: CDR1 SEHNR, CDR2 FQNEAQ (reference sequence). The CDR3 length is 20 residues. For the CDR3, the DNA is TGTGCCAGCACCAATCAACAGGGTACAGGAAAACTGGTTGCCAAAAACATTCAGTACTTC. Its protein is CASTNQQGTGKLVAKNIQYF.

A remark on this clonotype: With a much larger clone just one base away, this may be a read error. The V and J genes are TRBV7-2 and TRBJ2-3; D is undetermined. Germline CDR1 reads SGHTA; CDR2 reads FQGNSA. This CDR3 spans 14 amino acids. The CDR3 coding sequence is TGTGCCAGCAGCTTAAAGGCCCTCACAGATACGCTGTATTTT. It translates to CASSLKALTDTLYF.

The chain links TRBV4-2 to TRBJ1-5, with a weak D call TRBD1 (5 bases). The CDR3 is 15 amino acids. V lost 5 bases to trimming and J lost 3 bases, with 14 bases between them. The germline gives CDR1 LGHNA, CDR2 YNFKEQ. CDR3 nucleotides: TGTGCCAGCAGCGGGGCAGGAGGGTTCAATCAGCCCCAGCATTTT. As protein: CASSGAGGFNQPQHF.